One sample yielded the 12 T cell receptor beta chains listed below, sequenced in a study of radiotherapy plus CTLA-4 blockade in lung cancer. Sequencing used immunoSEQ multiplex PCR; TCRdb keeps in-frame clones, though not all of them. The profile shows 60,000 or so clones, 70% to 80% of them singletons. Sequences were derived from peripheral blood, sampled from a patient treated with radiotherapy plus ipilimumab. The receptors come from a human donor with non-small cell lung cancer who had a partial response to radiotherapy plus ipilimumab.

DNA for the CDR3: TGTGCCAGCAGTTTACCTACAGGGACCAATCAGCCCCAGCATTTT. This translates into CASSLPTGTNQPQHF. The rearrangement uses TRBV28 and TRBJ1-5, with a possible D match to TRBD1 (6 bases). This CDR3 spans 15 amino acids. V lost 2 bases and J lost 3, with 11 bases in between. Germline V gene sequence: CDR1 MDHEN, CDR2 SYDVKM. The entire variable domain, with the rest obtained from reference TRBV28 and TRBJ1-5, is as follows: DVKVTQSSRYLVKRTGEKVFLECVQDMDHENMFWYRQDPGLGLRLIYFSYDVKMKEKGDIPEGYSVSREKKERFSLILESASTNQTSMYLCASSLPTGTNQPQHFGDGTRLSIL.

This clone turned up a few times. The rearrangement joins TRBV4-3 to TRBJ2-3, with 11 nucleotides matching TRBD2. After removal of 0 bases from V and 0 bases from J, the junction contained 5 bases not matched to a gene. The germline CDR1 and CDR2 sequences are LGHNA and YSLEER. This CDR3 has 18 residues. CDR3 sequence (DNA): TGCGCCAGCAGCCAAGACCCGACTAGCGGGACAAGCACAGATACGCAGTATTTT. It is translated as CASSQDPTSGTSTDTQYF.

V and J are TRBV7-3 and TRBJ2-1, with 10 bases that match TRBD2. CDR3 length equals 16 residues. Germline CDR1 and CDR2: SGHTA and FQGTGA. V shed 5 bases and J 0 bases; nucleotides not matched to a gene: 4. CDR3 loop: CASSPRLAGSYNEQFF. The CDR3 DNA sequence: TGTGCCAGCAGCCCACGACTAGCGGGCTCCTACAATGAGCAGTTCTTC.

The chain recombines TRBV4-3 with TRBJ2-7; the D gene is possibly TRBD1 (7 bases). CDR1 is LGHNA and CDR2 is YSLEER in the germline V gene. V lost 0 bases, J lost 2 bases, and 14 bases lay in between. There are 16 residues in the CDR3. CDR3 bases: TGCGCCAGCAGCCAAGATGTCAGGGGGACTGCCTACGAGCAGTACTTC. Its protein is CASSQDVRGTAYEQYF.

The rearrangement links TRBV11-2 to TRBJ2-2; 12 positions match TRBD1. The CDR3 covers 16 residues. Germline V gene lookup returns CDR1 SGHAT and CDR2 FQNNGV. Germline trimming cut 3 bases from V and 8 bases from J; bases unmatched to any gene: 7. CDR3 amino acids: CASSLAGTGGNGELFF. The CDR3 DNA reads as TGTGCCAGCAGCTTGGCCGGGACAGGGGGCAATGGGGAGCTGTTTTTT.

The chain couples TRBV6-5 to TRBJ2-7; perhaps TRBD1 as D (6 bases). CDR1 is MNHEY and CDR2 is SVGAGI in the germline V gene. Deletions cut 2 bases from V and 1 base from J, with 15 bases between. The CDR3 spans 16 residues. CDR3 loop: CASSYPAQGKSYEQYF. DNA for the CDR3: TGTGCCAGCAGTTACCCAGCCCAGGGGAAATCCTACGAGCAGTACTTC.

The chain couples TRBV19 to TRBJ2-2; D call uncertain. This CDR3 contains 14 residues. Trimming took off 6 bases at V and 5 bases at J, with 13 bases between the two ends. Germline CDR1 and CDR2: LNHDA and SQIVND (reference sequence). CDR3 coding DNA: TGTGCCAGTAGGAGAAGGATGAGGACCGGGGAGCTGTTTTTT. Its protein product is CASRRRMRTGELFF.

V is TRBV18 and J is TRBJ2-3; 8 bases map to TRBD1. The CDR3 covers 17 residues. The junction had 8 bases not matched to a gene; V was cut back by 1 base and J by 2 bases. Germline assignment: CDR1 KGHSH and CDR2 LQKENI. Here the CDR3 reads CASSPLQGATITDTQYF. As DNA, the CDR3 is TGTGCCAGCTCACCACTCCAGGGGGCTACAATCACAGATACGCAGTATTTT.

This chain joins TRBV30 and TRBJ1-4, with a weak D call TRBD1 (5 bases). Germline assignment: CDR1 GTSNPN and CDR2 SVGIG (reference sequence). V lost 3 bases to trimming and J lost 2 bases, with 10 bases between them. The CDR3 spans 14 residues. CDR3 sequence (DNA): TGTGCCTGGAGGGCGGCAGGGACTAATGAAAAACTGTTTTTT. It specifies CAWRAAGTNEKLFF.

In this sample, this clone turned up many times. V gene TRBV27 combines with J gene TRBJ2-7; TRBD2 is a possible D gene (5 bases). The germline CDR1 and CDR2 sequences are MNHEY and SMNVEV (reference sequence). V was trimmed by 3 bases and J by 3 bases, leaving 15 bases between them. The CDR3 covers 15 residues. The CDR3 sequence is CASSLSVSGFYEQYF. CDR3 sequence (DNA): TGTGCCAGCAGTTTGTCAGTTTCGGGATTCTACGAGCAGTACTTC.

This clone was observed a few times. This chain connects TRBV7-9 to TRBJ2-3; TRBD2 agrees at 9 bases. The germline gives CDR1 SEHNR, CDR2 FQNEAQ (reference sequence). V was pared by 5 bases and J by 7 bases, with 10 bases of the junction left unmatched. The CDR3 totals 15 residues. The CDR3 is CASSPGGLAIHTQYF. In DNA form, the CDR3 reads TGTGCCAGCAGCCCCGGGGGACTAGCTATACATACGCAGTATTTT.

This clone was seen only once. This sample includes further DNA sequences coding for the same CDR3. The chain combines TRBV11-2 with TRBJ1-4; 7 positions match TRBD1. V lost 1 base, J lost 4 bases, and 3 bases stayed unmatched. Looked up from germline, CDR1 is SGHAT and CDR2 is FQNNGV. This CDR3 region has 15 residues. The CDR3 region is CASSLGDRDNEKLFF. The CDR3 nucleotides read TGTGCCAGCAGCTTAGGGGACAGAGATAATGAAAAACTGTTTTTT.